A single TCR beta chain is shown here with its context. This record belongs to a study of OX40 agonist ivuxolimab in advanced cancers. The table came from immunoSEQ multiplex PCR; TCRdb's copy has only in-frame clones and leaves some out. The sample holds under 60,000 clones, about 88% seen once. Germline lookup yields CDR1 MNHNY and CDR2 SVGAGI (reference sequence). Trimming removed 5 bases from V and 7 bases from J, with 9 bases in between. The CDR3 is made up of 12 amino acids. The sample consisted of CD4+ or CD8+ T cells sorted from blood, taken in a trial of the OX40 agonist ivuxolimab. This sequence originates from an adult with an advanced solid tumor such as melanoma, head and neck, liver or kidney cancer. The gene calls are TRBV6-6 and TRBJ1-5; D not certain. DNA for the CDR3: TGTGCCAGCAGTGGAGACAAGCAGCCCCAGCATTTT. This translates into CASSGDKQPQHF.